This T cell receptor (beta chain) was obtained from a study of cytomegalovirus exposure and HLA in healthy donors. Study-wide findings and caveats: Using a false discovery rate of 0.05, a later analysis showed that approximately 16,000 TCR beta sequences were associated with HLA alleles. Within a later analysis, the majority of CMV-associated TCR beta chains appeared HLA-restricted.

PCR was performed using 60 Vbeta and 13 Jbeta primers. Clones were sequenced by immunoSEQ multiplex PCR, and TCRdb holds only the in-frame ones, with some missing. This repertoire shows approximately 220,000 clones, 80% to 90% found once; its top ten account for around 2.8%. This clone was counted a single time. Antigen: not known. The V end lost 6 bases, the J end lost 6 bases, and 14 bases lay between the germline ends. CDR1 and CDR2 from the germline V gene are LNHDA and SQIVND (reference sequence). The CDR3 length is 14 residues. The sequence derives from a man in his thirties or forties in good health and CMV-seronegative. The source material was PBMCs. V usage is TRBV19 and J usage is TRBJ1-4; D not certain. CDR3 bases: TGTGCCAGTAGCCCCTGGGCGGGTGATGAAAAACTGTTTTTT. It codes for CASSPWAGDEKLFF.